The 29 T cell receptor beta chains below come from one sample, sequenced in a study of cytomegalovirus exposure and HLA in healthy donors. Primers for the PCR totalled 60 Vbeta and 13 Jbeta. TCRdb's table, derived via immunoSEQ multiplex PCR, lists solely in-frame clones and lacks some. The sample consists of under 130,000 clones, 66% of them appearing once. The sequenced material came from PBMCs. Every receptor here comes from a woman aged 50 to 65 in good health and CMV-seronegative.

This clone was found a few times. The V gene is TRBV28, the J gene TRBJ1-2, with unresolved D. Germline CDR1 is MDHEN and CDR2 is SYDVKM. The V and J ends lost 10 bases and 2 bases respectively, with 14 bases between them. CDR3 length: 13 residues. CDR3 in amino acids: CATQSPGNYGYTF. In DNA form, the CDR3 reads TGTGCCACGCAATCCCCGGGGAACTATGGCTACACCTTC.

In this sample, this clone turned up a few times. The chain uses TRBV28 and TRBJ2-1, with 7 bases that match TRBD2. The CDR3 totals 17 residues. V shed 3 bases, J shed 4 bases, and the junction held 12 bases outside the gene matches. CDR1 MDHEN and CDR2 SYDVKM come from the germline V gene. The CDR3 region has the DNA TGTGCCAGCAGTTTGGGTGCAAGCGGGGCCATTTACAATGAGCAGTTCTTC. It is translated as CASSLGASGAIYNEQFF.

This clone showed up just a few times. The chain couples TRBV5-1 to TRBJ1-2; unclear D gene. V shed 0 bases and J shed 7 bases, with 13 bases lying between them. The CDR3 loop spans 14 amino acids. The germline gives CDR1 SGHRS, CDR2 YFSETQ. CDR3 DNA: TGCGCCAGCAGCTTGGCGAGTCCCAGGCGTGGCTACACCTTC. Translated: CASSLASPRRGYTF.

The J gene is TRBJ2-5, the V gene TRBV6-6; D perhaps matches TRBD2 (5 bases). Trimming left V 2 bases short and J 3 bases short, with 10 bases between. The CDR3 has 14 residues. Germline V CDR1 and CDR2: MNHNY, SVGAGI (reference sequence). The CDR3 DNA reads TGTGCCAGCAGTTACACTAGTAGAGAAGAGACCCAGTACTTC. It encodes CASSYTSREETQYF.

This clone was observed a handful of times. This chain uses TRBV11-3 with TRBJ2-6, with D possibly matching TRBD1 (6 bases). V dropped 5 bases and J dropped 0 bases, with 11 bases sitting between them. The CDR3 is 16 residues long. CDR1 SGHNT and CDR2 YENEEA come from the germline V gene. CDR3 residues: CASSPGQYSGANVLTF. The CDR3 DNA reads TGTGCCAGCAGCCCAGGACAGTACTCTGGGGCCAACGTCCTGACTTTC.

The chain has TRBV7-9 and TRBJ2-7, with D possibly being TRBD2 (7 bases). Trimming took 6 bases from V and 3 from J, leaving 21 bases between them. The CDR3 is 16 residues long. Germline V gene sequence: CDR1 SEHNR, CDR2 FQNEAQ (reference sequence). In DNA form, the CDR3 reads TGTGCCAGCAGTTCGGGGGGCGGGCAGGGGTACTACGAGCAGTACTTC. This codes for CASSSGGGQGYYEQYF. The entire variable domain, with the rest obtained from reference TRBV7-9 and TRBJ2-7, is as follows: DTGVSQNPRHKITKRGQNVTFRCDPISEHNRLYWYRQTLGQGPEFLTYFQNEAQLEKSRLLSDRFSAERPKGSFSTLEIQRTEQGDSAMYLCASSSGGGQGYYEQYFGPGTRLTVT.

The rearrangement joins TRBV6-9 to TRBJ2-7; 9 nucleotides line up with TRBD1. The CDR3 loop spans 13 amino acids. Germline V lookup: CDR1 MNHGY, CDR2 SVAAGI. V shed 10 bases, J shed 7 bases, and the junction held 11 bases outside the gene matches. CDR3 in DNA: TGTGCCACTAAATCCGGGACAGGGAAAGAGCAGTACTTC. The encoded protein is CATKSGTGKEQYF.

This sequence joins TRBV19 and TRBJ1-5; D is unresolved. The V and J ends lost 5 bases and 1 base respectively, with 9 bases between them. The CDR3 consists of 14 residues. Germline values: CDR1 LNHDA, CDR2 SQIVND (reference sequence). The CDR3 sequence: CASSRIGSNQPQHF. CDR3 sequence (DNA): TGTGCCAGTAGTCGGATCGGGAGCAATCAGCCCCAGCATTTT.

The chain has TRBV7-8 and TRBJ1-4, with D perhaps matching TRBD1 (5 bases). Germline V lookup: CDR1 SGHVS, CDR2 FQNEAQ. Trimming pared 2 bases from V and 7 bases from J, leaving 5 bases between. CDR3 length: 12 residues. Written as DNA, the CDR3 is TGTGCCAGCAGCTTAAGGGGTGAAAAACTGTTTTTT. Encoded protein: CASSLRGEKLFF.

About this clone: Germline is not matched at one junction end, which may reflect a read error. As DNA, the CDR3 is TGTGCCAGCAGTTATGGCGGGAGGGCAGAGACGCAGTATTTT. As protein: CASSYGGRAETQYF. This rearrangement joins TRBV27 to TRBJ2-3, with 9 positions matching TRBD2. Germline V gene sequence: CDR1 MNHEY, CDR2 SMNVEV (reference sequence). The CDR3 has 14 residues.

This rearrangement joins TRBV6-6 to TRBJ2-1; 7 nucleotides line up with TRBD2. Germline V lookup: CDR1 MNHNY, CDR2 SVGAGI (reference sequence). The J segment lost 2 bases and the V segment lost 4 bases, leaving 8 bases of the junction unmatched. CDR3 size: 16 residues. DNA for the CDR3: TGTGCCAGCAGTTTTGGGGGGGGGTCGACCTACAATGAGCAGTTCTTC. Translation gives CASSFGGGSTYNEQFF.

The chain couples TRBV10-3 to TRBJ1-2, with D uncertain. Germline assignment: CDR1 ENHRY and CDR2 SYGVKD. V gave up 8 bases and J gave up 6 bases, with 16 bases separating them. CDR3 size: 13 residues. For the CDR3, the DNA is TGTGCCATCGCGCTACGGGGAGAAGATGGCTACACCTTC. Amino acids: CAIALRGEDGYTF.

V gene TRBV13 combines with J gene TRBJ2-5; TRBD1 might be the D (5 bases). The V gene's germline CDR1 is PRHDT and CDR2 FYEKMQ (reference sequence). This CDR3 region has 13 residues. The germline V and J ends were trimmed by 5 bases and 7 bases, with 14 bases remaining between them. CDR3 sequence reads: CASSDTGRGTQYF. The CDR3 region has the DNA TGTGCCAGCAGCGACACAGGACGCGGGACCCAGTACTTC.

Comment on this clone: The junction does not match germline at one end; this may be a read error. This chain joins TRBV28 and TRBJ1-1, with D uncertain. This CDR3 contains 12 residues. CDR1 is MDHEN, CDR2 SYDVKM, per germline. This chain's CDR3 is CASSVRWTEDFF. Written as DNA, the CDR3 is TGTGCCAGCAGCGTGAGGTGGACTGAAGATTTCTTT.

This clone appeared a few times. The rearrangement uses TRBV14 and TRBJ1-2, with D possibly being TRBD1 (5 bases). CDR3 length: 13 amino acids. In germline, CDR1 is SGHDN, CDR2 FVKESK. V was clipped by 2 bases and J by 4 bases, with 8 bases between them. CDR3 coding DNA: TGTGCCAGCAGCCAAAACGGGGGCTATGGCTACACCTTC. This gives the protein CASSQNGGYGYTF.

This clone has just a few counts. The chain combines TRBV7-6 with TRBJ2-1; 8 positions agree with TRBD2. This CDR3 contains 19 residues. From germline, CDR1 is SGHVS and CDR2 FNYEAQ. Trimming took 5 bases from V and 1 from J; bases not matched to a gene: 16. In DNA form, the CDR3 reads TGTGCCAGCAGCCCCGGGCTCAGGAGCGGGAGAGGGTCCTACAATGAGCAGTTCTTC. Its translation: CASSPGLRSGRGSYNEQFF.

Details on this clone: A read error may account for a junction end that differs from germline. The chain has TRBV7-7 and TRBJ1-6; no definite D call. CDR1 is SSHAT, CDR2 FNYEAQ, per germline (reference sequence). CDR3 length equals 17 residues. The CDR3 loop is CASSLVGPNSYNSPLHF. The CDR3 DNA reads as TGTGCTAGCAGCTTAGTTGGGCCGAACTCCTATAATTCACCCCTCCACTTT.

The chain joins TRBV10-3 to TRBJ1-2, with 9 bases fitting TRBD1. The germline CDR1 and CDR2 sequences are ENHRY and SYGVKD. The V segment lost 6 bases and the J segment 7 bases; nucleotides outside the gene matches: 9. This CDR3 region has 14 residues. The CDR3 DNA reads as TGTGCCATCAGAGGGGACAGGGTTCTAGGTGGCTACACCTTC. Its translation: CAIRGDRVLGGYTF.

This rearrangement joins TRBV15 to TRBJ2-7; no definite D call. The CDR3 has 14 residues. Trimming pared 8 bases from V and 4 bases from J, leaving 18 bases between. Germline CDR1 and CDR2: LNHNV and YYDKDF (reference sequence). The CDR3 bases are TGTGCCACCGCGCCTTCTCCCACGCGGTACGAGCAGTACTTC. It translates to CATAPSPTRYEQYF.

Only one count was recorded for this clone. The chain joins TRBV28 to TRBJ2-7; 9 nucleotides line up with TRBD2. Germline V gene data show CDR1 as MDHEN and CDR2 as SYDVKM. This CDR3 region has 15 residues. The junction had 8 bases not matched to a gene; V was cut back by 6 bases and J by 2 bases. CDR3 loop: CASSPISGGTYEQYF. For the CDR3, the DNA is TGTGCCAGCAGCCCAATTAGCGGGGGAACCTACGAGCAGTACTTC.

The chain links TRBV27 to TRBJ1-5, with 7 bases matching TRBD1. The germline V gene encodes CDR1 MNHEY and CDR2 SMNVEV (reference sequence). V was pared by 4 bases and J by 1 base, with 7 bases of the junction left unmatched. The CDR3 consists of 16 residues. CDR3 amino acids: CASSWLNRGSNQPQHF. In nucleotides, the CDR3 is TGTGCCAGCAGTTGGCTCAACAGGGGCAGCAATCAGCCCCAGCATTTT.

Written as DNA, the CDR3 is TGTGCCAGTAGACCTTATGGCGGGGCAGAAGAGACCCAGTACTTC. This codes for CASRPYGGAEETQYF. This chain connects TRBV19 to TRBJ2-5; a weak D match, TRBD2 (6 bases). Trimming shortened V by 6 bases and J by 3 bases, and 17 bases separated the two germline ends. CDR3 length equals 15 residues. Germline CDR1 and CDR2: LNHDA and SQIVND (reference sequence).

V usage is TRBV5-4 and J usage is TRBJ2-7; tentatively, D is TRBD2 (6 bases). The CDR3 sequence is 17 residues long. Trimming shortened V by 2 bases and J by 0 bases, and 18 bases separated the two germline ends. Germline V gene sequence: CDR1 SGHNT, CDR2 YYREEE (reference sequence). The CDR3 sequence is CASSLVPGEVPSYEQYF. The CDR3 region has the DNA TGTGCCAGCAGCTTAGTTCCGGGGGAGGTCCCCTCCTACGAGCAGTACTTC.

CDR3 amino acids: CASRPGVLVRIFGSSYNEQFF. Written as DNA, the CDR3 is TGCGCCAGCAGACCCGGGGTACTAGTTCGGATCTTTGGGTCGTCCTACAATGAGCAGTTCTTC. The rearrangement links TRBV10-2 to TRBJ2-1, with D perhaps matching TRBD2 (5 bases). Trimming stripped 6 bases from V and 1 base from J, with 31 bases between. CDR1 and CDR2 from the germline V gene are WSHSY and SAAADI. This CDR3 is 21 amino acids long.

This clone came up a few times. The gene calls are TRBV7-8 and TRBJ2-3; D is possibly TRBD2 (6 bases). Trimming took off 4 bases at V and 2 bases at J, with 13 bases between the two ends. Germline V gene data show CDR1 as SGHVS and CDR2 as FQNEAQ. The CDR3 spans 15 residues. As DNA, the CDR3 is TGTGCCAGCAGCTCCCTGGCGGACTACACAGATACGCAGTATTTT. It encodes CASSSLADYTDTQYF. The full variable domain, rest sourced from reference TRBV7-8 and TRBJ2-3, is GAGVSQSPRYKVAKRGQDVALRCDPISGHVSLFWYQQALGQGPEFLTYFQNEAQLDKSGLPSDRFFAERPEGSVSTLKIQRTQQEDSAVYLCASSSLADYTDTQYFGPGTRLTVL.

V is TRBV7-6 and J is TRBJ2-1, with 13 bases fitting TRBD2. Per germline, CDR1 SGHVS and CDR2 FNYEAQ. V gave up 6 bases and J gave up 9 bases; unmatched junction bases: 14. This CDR3 comprises 17 residues. CDR3 nucleotides: TGTGCCAGCAGTCCGGTACTAGCGGGGGGGCGGAATCTTGAGCAGTTCTTC. Translating gives CASSPVLAGGRNLEQFF.

This clone has a handful of counts. The genes are TRBV6-1 and TRBJ2-5; 8 bases match TRBD1. CDR3 size: 14 residues. The germline V gene encodes CDR1 MNHNS and CDR2 SASEGT. V shed 6 bases, J shed 5 bases, and the junction held 8 bases outside the gene matches. CDR3 protein: CASSPRGRLETQYF. The CDR3 DNA follows: TGTGCCAGCAGCCCCAGGGGGCGATTGGAGACCCAGTACTTC.

This clone has more than one count but fewer than ten. The V call is TRBV5-1, the J call TRBJ2-5; 9 nucleotides align to TRBD1. CDR1 is SGHRS, CDR2 YFSETQ, per germline. The CDR3 has 15 residues. Trimming took 4 bases from V and 2 from J; bases not matched to a gene: 6. The CDR3 here is CASSSTGGRQETQYF. The CDR3 DNA is TGCGCCAGCAGCAGCACAGGGGGCAGGCAAGAGACCCAGTACTTC.

This clone was seen a single time. The chain is built from TRBV10-1 and TRBJ1-1; D might be TRBD1 (6 bases). The length of the CDR3 is 16 residues. The V gene lost 2 bases and the J gene lost 0 bases, with 13 bases spanning the gap. The germline V gene has CDR1 WNHNN and CDR2 SYGVQD (reference sequence). The CDR3 reads CASSEANGQLNTEAFF. In DNA, the CDR3 is TGCGCCAGCAGTGAGGCCAACGGACAGCTGAACACTGAAGCTTTCTTT.